Here is one T cell receptor (beta chain) with its context. Its antigen remains unidentified. No qualities accompany the bases; no much larger clone lies one base away. The V and J ends are trimmed by 0 bases and 5 bases, leaving 6 bases between them. Via the germline V gene, CDR1 is KGHDR and CDR2 SFDVKD. Reading from cysteine to phenylalanine, the CDR3 counts 13 amino acids. Solely the CDR3 DNA is kept, with 39 bases framed from the first base. The record originates from a study of CD8 T cells in Susac syndrome (dated by TCRdb to the late 2010s). With regard to the full study: Among the Susac syndrome patients who were sequenced, clinically active disease was present in 5 or 6 and clinical remission was observed in fewer than 10. At blood withdrawal, Susac syndrome patients were either therapy-naive, taking corticosteroids (in some cases with IVIg as well), or taking IVIg alone. The study used repertoire sequencing to test whether antigen drove CD8+ T cell activation and differentiation in Susac syndrome. Results the study describes overall, beyond this receptor: The number of individuals in the TCR sequencing and HLA analysis was recognized as being relatively small. In the CD4+ T cell repertoire of Susac syndrome patients, clonal expansion was not detected.

Peripheral blood CD8+ and CD4+ T cells from healthy donors, Susac syndrome patients and multiple sclerosis patients were profiled by high-throughput TCR beta sequencing. The Susac syndrome patients fulfilled recently defined diagnostic criteria for definite or probable disease. CD8+ TEMRA cells were enriched by FACS, while bulk CD8+ and CD4+ T cells were purified by magnetic negative isolation. Blood was collected in EDTA tubes and processed within 24 hours, with PBMCs isolated through density gradient centrifugation. PBMCs intended for TCR sequencing were cryopreserved in liquid nitrogen and thawed later in a water bath at 37 degrees C. A purity of at least 90% was achieved for sorted or isolated CD4+, CD8+ and CD8+ TEMRA cells. RNA was extracted with the RNeasy kit and about 0.5 to 1 ug was reverse transcribed using random hexamers. TCR beta CDR3 regions were amplified with the immunoSEQ multiplex PCR assay covering 54 Vbeta and 13 Jbeta segments. PCR amplification bias was corrected by using a synthetic template baseline for primer optimization and computational correction. The authors' pipeline ran thus. Reads were annotated to V, D and J genes per IMGT and analyzed with immunoSEQ Analyzer, keeping only productive sequences. To calculate clonality, Shannon entropy was normalized by log2 of the number of productive unique sequences and then subtracted from one. For each patient and control, public and private clones were evaluated among the 100 most prevalent clones. Clones were defined as Susac-specific when absent from the healthy and MS cohorts, from over 950 published viral clones and from other ImmuneACCESS disease sequences. TCRdb reprocessed the public reads (quality trimming at Q25 with fastp, clone calling with MiXCR) and kept in-frame beta chains. A single entry per CDR3 protein holds the most common genes and DNA from its merged rows. In this record, the V and J calls reflect TCRdb's handling and not the investigators' own analysis. The table for this sample lists 85,000 to 95,000 distinct CDR3 sequences; 85% to 95% of them were counted only once. Less than 0.4% of the sample is taken by the ten largest.

This TCR came from a human donor with Susac syndrome. The chain joins TRBV24-1 to TRBJ1-2; too little of a D gene remains to name it. Sequenced sample: CD4+ T cells from PBMCs. DNA sequence: TGTGCCACCAGTGATTTGCCGCAGTATGGCTACACCTTC. Its amino acids are CATSDLPQYGYTF.